This TCR beta chain stems from a study of T cell responses to AZD1222 COVID-19 vaccine listed by TCRdb under 2021. Study-level background: TCR sequencing was performed for roughly 250 trial participants, of whom 200 to 210 were given two doses of AZD1222 and roughly 25 were given two doses of MenACWY control vaccine. Trial participants were enrolled by age into subgroups of 18-55, 56-69 and 70-plus years, and roughly 150, 30 and 60 TCR-sequenced participants, respectively, were included in these subgroups.

With regard to this clone: Its antigen target is currently unknown. Per-base quality was not reported, and no clone a single base away is much larger than it.

Results the study describes overall, beyond this receptor: Epitopes outside the regions mutated in the B.1.351 and B.1.1.7 variants were reportedly recognized by nearly half of the unique spike-specific TCRs. After two AZD1222 doses, spike-specific TCR breadth and depth were significantly higher than at day 0 and than in MenACWY recipients. Conclusions about previously exposed vaccinees were limited because only six or seven AZD1222 recipients were SARS-CoV-2 seropositive at baseline. CD4 TCRs associated with the vaccine covered the entire spike protein, and the dominant responses were in regions 160-218 and 743-854. Participants were mostly white British and included more females than males, and it was suggested by the authors that clonal diversity may have been underestimated. In the small 56-69-year group, the increase in depth fell short of significance, most likely because of low power. Because no samples from the day 14 peak response were available, repertoires could be characterized only after the peak T cell response.

The CDR3 regions of human TCRbeta chains were analyzed by immunosequencing. Per the original workflow: Repertoire TCRs were matched against a reference library of SARS-CoV-2-specific TCRs generated with the MIRA antigen-specificity platform. Breadth was defined as the fraction of unique TCRs that were SARS-CoV-2-associated, and depth was defined as the fraction of total T cells that were SARS-CoV-2-associated. Each spike-specific TCR was assigned to its reactive spike region and to a CD4 or CD8 class using the MIRA data. Log10-transformed breadth and depth values were compared by one-way ANOVA with Sidak's multiple comparisons tests. What TCRdb holds here is the immuneACCESS table cut down to in-frame rearrangements. Part of the clones is not present; checked against another copy, under half of the missing clones reflect an unresolved V gene, and the others are unexplained. That table gives V, J and clone size, and the DNA gave D and trimming. Here the sample has some 90,000 clones; less than 90% occur a single time. Clones ranked in the top ten supply approximately 5.2% of the sample.

The time point label, read with the paper, signifies: about 28 days (+/-7) after the second vaccine dose. AZD1222 recipients given second doses at about 4 weeks or at about 12 weeks were pooled, since spike-specific TCR depth and breadth were not found to differ between the two schedules. Vaccinee samples came from UK trials COV001 and COV002, including a single-blind randomized controlled phase 2/3 trial of AZD1222 (ChAdOx1 nCoV-19) in healthy adults. For TCRbeta chain sequencing, PBMC samples from trial participants were taken at day 0 and at day 28 after the second dose. The sequenced sample was peripheral blood, obtained 28 days after the second AZD1222 dose. The sequence was collected from an adult who received the AZD1222 COVID-19 vaccine.

The sequenced DNA: TGTGCCAGCAGTTTACAGGGGGCGCGGAACACTGAAGCTTTCTTT. Translated, this is CASSLQGARNTEAFF. The chain is made from TRBV2 and TRBJ1-1, with TRBD1 identical over 9 junction bases. From a lookup of the germline V gene, CDR1 and CDR2 are SNHLY and FYNNEI. From V the trimming removes 5 bases and from J it removes 1 base, while the gene matches leave 5 bases of the junction unaccounted for. Including cysteine and phenylalanine, the CDR3 has 15 amino acids. The DNA shown is the 45-base CDR3, in frame from base 1.